The 2 T cell receptor beta chains below all came from one sample that was sequenced in a study of control samples from healthy donors and cancer patients. Libraries were prepared by immunoSEQ multiplex PCR; TCRdb keeps only in-frame clonotypes and omits some of them. The table records under 95,000 clones, more than 75% of them present only once. Sequencing input: blood. These receptors originate from a man aged 50 to 59 in good health.

This clone was seen only once. The genes are TRBV11-3 and TRBJ2-5; 12 bases are shared with TRBD2. In germline, CDR1 is SGHNT, CDR2 YENEEA. The CDR3 extends over 17 amino acids. V shed 7 bases, J shed 1 base, and the junction held 10 bases outside the gene matches. The CDR3 sequence: CASNDLSTSGGQETQYF. DNA for the CDR3: TGTGCCAGCAACGACCTCTCGACTAGCGGGGGCCAAGAGACCCAGTACTTC.

The V call is TRBV7-3, the J call TRBJ2-3; 9 nucleotides line up with TRBD1. CDR1 and CDR2 (germline): SGHTA, FQGTGA. Trimming at V came to 5 bases and at J to 4 bases, leaving 10 bases not matched to a gene. The CDR3 has 16 residues. CDR3 in DNA: TGTGCCAGCAGCCCCAAGTCCACAGGGGGCGCAGATACGCAGTATTTT. Translation gives CASSPKSTGGADTQYF.